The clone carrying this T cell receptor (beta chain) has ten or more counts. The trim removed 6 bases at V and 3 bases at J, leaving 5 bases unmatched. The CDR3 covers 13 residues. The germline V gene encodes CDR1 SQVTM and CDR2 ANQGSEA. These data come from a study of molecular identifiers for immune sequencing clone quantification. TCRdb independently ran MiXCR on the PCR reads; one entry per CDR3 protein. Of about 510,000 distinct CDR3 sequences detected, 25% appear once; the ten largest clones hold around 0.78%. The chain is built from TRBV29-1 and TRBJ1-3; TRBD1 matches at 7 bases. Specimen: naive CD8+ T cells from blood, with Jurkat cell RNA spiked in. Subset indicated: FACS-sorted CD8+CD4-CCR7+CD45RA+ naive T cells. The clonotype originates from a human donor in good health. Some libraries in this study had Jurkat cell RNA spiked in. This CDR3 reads CSVDGTVGNTIYF. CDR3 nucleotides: TGCAGCGTGGATGGGACAGTTGGAAACACCATATATTTT. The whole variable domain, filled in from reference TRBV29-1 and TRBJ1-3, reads SAVISQKPSRDICQRGTSLTIQCQVDSQVTMMFWYRQQPGQSLTLIATANQGSEATYESGFVIDKFPISRPNLTFSTLTVSNMSPEDSSIYLCSVDGTVGNTIYFGEGSWLTVV.